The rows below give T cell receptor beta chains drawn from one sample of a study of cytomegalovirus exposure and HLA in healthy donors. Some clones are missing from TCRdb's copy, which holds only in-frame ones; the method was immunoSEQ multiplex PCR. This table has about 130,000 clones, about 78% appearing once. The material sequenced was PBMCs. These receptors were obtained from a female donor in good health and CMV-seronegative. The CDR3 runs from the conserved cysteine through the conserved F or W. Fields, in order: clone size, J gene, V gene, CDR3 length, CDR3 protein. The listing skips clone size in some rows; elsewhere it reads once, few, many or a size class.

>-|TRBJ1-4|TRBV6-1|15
CASSGDRGHDEKLFF
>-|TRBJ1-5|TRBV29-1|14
CSVRSRGANQPQHF
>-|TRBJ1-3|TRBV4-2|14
CASSQDSSGNTIYF
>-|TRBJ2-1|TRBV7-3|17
CASSLEGLAGGSNEQFF
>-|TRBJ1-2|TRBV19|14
CASSSGGEDYGYTF
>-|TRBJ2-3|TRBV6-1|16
CASSEWWRESTDTQYF
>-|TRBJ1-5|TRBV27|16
CAFIRSRGGSNQPQHF
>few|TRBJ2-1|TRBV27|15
CASSLGRSRYNEQFF
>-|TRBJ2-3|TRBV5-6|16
CASRRTSGAKADTQYF
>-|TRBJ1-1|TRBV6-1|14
CASSDRSQITEAFF
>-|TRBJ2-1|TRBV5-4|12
CASSPPGVEQFF
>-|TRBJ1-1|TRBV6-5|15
CASSRGVSQPFEAFF
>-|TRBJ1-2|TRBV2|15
CASSPRDRANYGYTF
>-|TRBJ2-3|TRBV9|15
CASSAGLAGGDTQYF
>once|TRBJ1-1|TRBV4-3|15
CASSQDAGGDTEAFF